The entry below gives a single T cell receptor beta chain sequence along with its context. Its antigen is not identified. Germline CDR1 MNHEY, CDR2 SMNVEV (reference sequence). The CDR3 consists of 14 residues. Trimming shortened V by 3 bases and J by 1 base, and 9 bases separated the two germline ends. The sample comes from a study of cytomegalovirus exposure and HLA in healthy donors. Notes on the study in general: Cytomegalovirus-associated TCR beta chains were listed, numbering under 200. Most TCR sequences were uncommon, yet certain public TCRs appeared in many donors. In vitro data verified a few CMV-associated chains as specific for CMV antigens. TCR clusters originating in the first cohort tended to co-occur in the roughly 130 validation repertoires, according to a later analysis.

The data were produced by immunoSEQ multiplex PCR, yet TCRdb's version contains in-frame clones alone and is incomplete. The sample carries 150,000 to 200,000 clones, around four fifths recorded once. What was sequenced was PBMCs. The TCR comes from a man aged 30-40 years in good health and CMV-seropositive. The rearrangement links TRBV27 to TRBJ1-2, with D perhaps TRBD1 (6 bases). CDR3 protein: CASSFSRGNYGYTF. Written as DNA, the CDR3 is TGTGCCAGCAGTTTTAGCAGGGGTAACTATGGCTACACCTTC.